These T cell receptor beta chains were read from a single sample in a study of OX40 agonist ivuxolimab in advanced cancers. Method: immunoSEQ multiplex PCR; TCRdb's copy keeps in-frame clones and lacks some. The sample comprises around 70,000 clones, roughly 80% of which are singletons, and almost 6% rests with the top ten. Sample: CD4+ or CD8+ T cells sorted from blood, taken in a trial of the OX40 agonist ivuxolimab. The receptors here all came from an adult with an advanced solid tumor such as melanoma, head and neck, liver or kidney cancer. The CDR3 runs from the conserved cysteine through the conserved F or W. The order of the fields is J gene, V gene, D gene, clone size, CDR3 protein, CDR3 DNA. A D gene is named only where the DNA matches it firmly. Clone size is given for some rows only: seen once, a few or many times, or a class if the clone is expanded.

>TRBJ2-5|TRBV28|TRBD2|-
CASSFPRLAGEQETQYF
TGTGCCAGCAGTTTTCCCAGACTAGCGGGGGAACAAGAGACCCAGTACTTC
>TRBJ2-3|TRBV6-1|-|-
CASSEGGGGVDTQYF
TGTGCCAGCAGTGAAGGTGGAGGGGGGGTAGATACGCAGTATTTT
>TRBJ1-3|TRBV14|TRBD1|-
CASSLYTGGRNTIYF
TGTGCCAGCAGCCTTTACACAGGGGGGAGAAACACCATATATTTT
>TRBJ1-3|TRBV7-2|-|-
CASREKGLGNTIYF
TGTGCCAGCAGGGAGAAAGGGCTCGGAAACACCATATATTTT
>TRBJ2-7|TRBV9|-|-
CASSVLSNPTYEQYF
TGTGCCAGCAGCGTTCTAAGTAACCCCACCTACGAGCAGTACTTC
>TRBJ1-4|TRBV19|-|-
CASSMGIATNEKLFF
TGTGCCAGTAGTATGGGGATTGCAACTAATGAAAAACTGTTTTTT
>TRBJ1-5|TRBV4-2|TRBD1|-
CASSQTGGAGQPQHF
TGTGCCAGCAGCCAGACAGGGGGCGCTGGTCAGCCCCAGCATTTT
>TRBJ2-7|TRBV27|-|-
CASSLSAAAYEQYF
TGTGCCAGCAGTTTATCGGCCGCTGCCTACGAGCAGTACTTC
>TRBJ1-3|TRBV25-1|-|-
CASGWQGGNTIYF
TGTGCCAGTGGGTGGCAGGGAGGAAACACCATATATTTT
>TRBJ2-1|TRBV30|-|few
CAWQDRGLAGANEQFF
TGTGCCTGGCAGGACAGGGGGCTAGCGGGAGCAAATGAGCAGTTCTTC
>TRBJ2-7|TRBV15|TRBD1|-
CATSSPEENTGQGTYEQYF
TGTGCCACCAGCAGCCCCGAGGAAAACACCGGACAGGGCACCTACGAGCAGTACTTC
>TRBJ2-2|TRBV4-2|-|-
CASSLLRESYTGELFF
TGTGCCAGCAGCCTACTGAGGGAGTCTTACACCGGGGAGCTGTTTTTT
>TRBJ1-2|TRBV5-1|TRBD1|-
CASSWTGDAGYGYTF
TGCGCCAGCAGCTGGACAGGGGATGCGGGCTATGGCTACACCTTC
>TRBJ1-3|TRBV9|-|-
CASSQGNREDTIYF
TGTGCCAGCAGCCAGGGGAACAGGGAGGACACCATATATTTT
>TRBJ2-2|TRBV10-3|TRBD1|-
CATEAPGQGEAGELFF
TGTGCCACCGAAGCCCCAGGACAGGGGGAGGCCGGGGAGCTGTTTTTT
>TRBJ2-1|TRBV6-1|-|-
CASSEVGGTANEQFF
TGTGCCAGCAGTGAAGTGGGCGGGACGGCTAATGAGCAGTTCTTC
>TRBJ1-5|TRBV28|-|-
CASSLEQGRTGQPQHF
TGTGCCAGCAGTCTCGAACAGGGAAGAACAGGACAGCCCCAGCATTTT
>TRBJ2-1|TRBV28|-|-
CASSLFYNEQFF
TGTGCCAGCAGTTTGTTCTACAATGAGCAGTTCTTC
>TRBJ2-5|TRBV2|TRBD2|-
CASSDGRGASRETQYF
TGTGCCAGCAGTGACGGGCGGGGGGCCTCCCGGGAGACCCAGTACTTC
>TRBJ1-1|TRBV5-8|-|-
CASSFRGGTEAFF
TGTGCCAGCAGCTTCCGAGGAGGTACTGAAGCTTTCTTT
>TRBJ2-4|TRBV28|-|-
CASSRRGDGKNIQYF
TGTGCCAGCAGTCGCAGAGGGGACGGGAAAAACATTCAGTACTTC
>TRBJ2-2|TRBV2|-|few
CASSETGKQGAGELFF
TGTGCCAGCAGTGAAACGGGAAAACAGGGCGCCGGGGAGCTGTTTTTT
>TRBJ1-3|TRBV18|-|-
CASSPPYGPISGNTIYF
TGTGCCAGCTCACCACCCTATGGGCCCATCTCTGGAAACACCATATATTTT
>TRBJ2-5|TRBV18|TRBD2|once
CASSPMQAGLGVETQYF
TGTGCCAGCTCACCAATGCAAGCGGGATTAGGGGTAGAGACCCAGTACTTC
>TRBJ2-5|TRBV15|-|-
CATSRVSEFQETQYF
TGTGCCACCAGCAGGGTTAGCGAGTTCCAAGAGACCCAGTACTTC
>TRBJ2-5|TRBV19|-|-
CASSTTGIQETQYF
TGTGCCAGTAGTACCACAGGGATCCAAGAGACCCAGTACTTC
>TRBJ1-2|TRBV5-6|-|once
CASSYLDGYTF
TGTGCCAGCAGCTACTTAGACGGCTACACCTTC
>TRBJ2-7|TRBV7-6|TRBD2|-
CASSLVVAASGTYEQYF
TGTGCCAGCAGCTTAGTGGTCGCGGCTAGCGGGACGTACGAGCAGTACTTC
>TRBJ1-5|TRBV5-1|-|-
CASSLGGKSNQPQHF
TGCGCCAGCAGCTTGGGGGGAAAGAGCAATCAGCCCCAGCATTTT
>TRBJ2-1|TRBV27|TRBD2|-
CASSHRLAGYPPFF
TGTGCCAGCAGTCACCGGCTAGCGGGGTACCCACCGTTCTTC
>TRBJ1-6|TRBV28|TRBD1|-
CASTSDRGPYNSPLHF
TGTGCCAGCACCTCGGACAGGGGGCCCTATAATTCACCCCTCCACTTT
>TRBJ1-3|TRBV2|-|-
CASIGFSGNTIYF
TGTGCCAGCATAGGGTTCTCTGGAAACACCATATATTTT
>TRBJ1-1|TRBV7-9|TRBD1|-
CASSSTSGGYTEAFF
TGTGCCAGCAGCAGTACATCAGGGGGCTACACTGAAGCTTTCTTT
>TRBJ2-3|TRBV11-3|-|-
CASSAGRGSTDTQYF
TGTGCCAGCAGCGCCGGCCGTGGCAGCACAGATACGCAGTATTTT
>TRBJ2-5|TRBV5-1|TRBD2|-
CASSSAPLAGSETQYF
TGCGCCAGCAGCTCCGCCCCACTAGCGGGAAGCGAGACCCAGTACTTC
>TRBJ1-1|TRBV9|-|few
CASSVGQDTEAFF
TGTGCCAGCAGCGTAGGTCAGGACACTGAAGCTTTCTTT
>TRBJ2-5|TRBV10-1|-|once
CASSEGGRDQETQYF
TGCGCCAGCAGTGAGGGGGGACGAGATCAAGAGACCCAGTACTTC
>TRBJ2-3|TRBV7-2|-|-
CASSLIGKSGRDTQYF
TGTGCCAGCAGCTTAATCGGAAAATCTGGGCGAGATACGCAGTATTTT
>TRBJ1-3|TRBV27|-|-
CASSGLSGNTIYF
TGTGCCAGCAGTGGTCTTTCTGGAAACACCATATATTTT
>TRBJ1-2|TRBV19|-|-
CASSTTRGYYGYTF
TGTGCCAGTAGTACTACCAGGGGATACTATGGCTACACCTTC
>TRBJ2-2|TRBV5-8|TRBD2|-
CASSPGLAGGVTGELFF
TGTGCCAGCAGCCCGGGACTAGCGGGGGGAGTCACCGGGGAGCTGTTTTTT
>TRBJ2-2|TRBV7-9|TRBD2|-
CASSPTSPGELFF
TGTGCCAGCAGCCCGACTAGCCCCGGGGAGCTGTTTTTT
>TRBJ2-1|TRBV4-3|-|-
CASSQEMGTGTQADNEQFF
TGCGCCAGCAGCCAAGAAATGGGAACCGGGACTCAGGCGGACAATGAGCAGTTCTTC
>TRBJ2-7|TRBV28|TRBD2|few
CASSNVGGVASYEQYF
TGTGCCAGCAGTAATGTCGGGGGGGTCGCTTCCTACGAGCAGTACTTC
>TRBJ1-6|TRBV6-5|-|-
CASIGLLNSPLHF
TGTGCCAGCATAGGACTGCTAAATTCACCCCTCCACTTT